One and the same sample provided the 22 T cell receptor beta chains below, sequenced in a study of T cell responses to AZD1222 COVID-19 vaccine. Some clones are missing from TCRdb's copy, which holds only in-frame ones; the method was immunoSEQ multiplex PCR. The table has roughly 150,000 clones, 87% seen once; the top ten hold around 1%. This specimen consisted of peripheral blood, obtained 28 days after the second AZD1222 dose. Receptors were obtained from an adult who received the AZD1222 COVID-19 vaccine.

The gene calls are TRBV5-1 and TRBJ1-2, with TRBD1 matching over 10 bases. V lost 5 bases and J lost 3; bases outside the gene matches: 1. The length of the CDR3 is 13 residues. Germline loops: CDR1 SGHRS, CDR2 YFSETQ. CDR3 sequence (DNA): TGCGCCAGCAGGACAGGGGGCTACTATGGCTACACCTTC. Translated: CASRTGGYYGYTF. The whole variable domain, remainder taken from reference TRBV5-1 and TRBJ1-2, is KAGVTQTPRYLIKTRGQQVTLSCSPISGHRSVSWYQQTPGQGLQFLFEYFSETQRNKGNFPGRFSGRQFSNSRSEMNVSTLELGDSALYLCASRTGGYYGYTFGSGTRLTVV.

The chain combines TRBV6-4 with TRBJ1-3; D remains ambiguous. Germline CDR1 reads MRHNA; CDR2 reads SNTAGT. The CDR3 sequence is 15 residues long. Trimming removed 0 bases at V and 0 bases at J, with 6 bases between. As DNA, the CDR3 is TGTGCCAGCAGTGACTCGAAAAACTCTGGAAACACCATATATTTT. Translation: CASSDSKNSGNTIYF.

The V and J genes are TRBV6-5 and TRBJ2-3; D ambiguous. The germline V gene has CDR1 MNHEY and CDR2 SVGAGI. Trimming removed 4 bases at V and 5 bases at J, with 16 bases between. The CDR3 extends over 15 amino acids. The CDR3: CASSLDPASRDTQYF. DNA for the CDR3: TGTGCCAGCAGTTTGGACCCAGCCAGCCGAGATACGCAGTATTTT.

The rearrangement joins TRBV27 to TRBJ1-5, with D possibly being TRBD1 (5 bases). Germline V lookup: CDR1 MNHEY, CDR2 SMNVEV (reference sequence). This CDR3 region has 14 residues. Trimming removed 8 bases at V and 3 bases at J, with 14 bases between. CDR3 in DNA: TGTGCCAGCCGGACTCAGGGACTCAATCAGCCCCAGCATTTT. Amino acids: CASRTQGLNQPQHF.

This clone has more than one count but fewer than ten. The chain links TRBV5-6 to TRBJ2-4; D is unclear. Per germline, CDR1 SGHDT and CDR2 YYEEEE. V lost 1 base to trimming and J lost 0 bases, with 8 bases between them. This CDR3 has 15 residues. CDR3 sequence (DNA): TGTGCCAGCAGCTTGTTTGCCCTAGCCAAAAACATTCAGTACTTC. This translates into CASSLFALAKNIQYF.

A few counts support this clone. J is TRBJ1-2 and V is TRBV4-3, with TRBD1 identical over 7 bases. CDR3 length equals 15 residues. With V trimmed by 4 bases and J by 4 bases, 9 bases remained unmatched. Germline V gene sequence: CDR1 LGHNA, CDR2 YSLEER. CDR3 protein: CASSPGQDYLYGYTF. The CDR3 bases are TGCGCCAGCAGCCCCGGACAGGACTATCTCTATGGCTACACCTTC.

With regard to this clone: The sample holds other DNA sequences that translate to the same CDR3. V usage is TRBV5-4 and J usage is TRBJ2-7, with D possibly TRBD1 on 6 matching bases. V was clipped by 2 bases and J by 4 bases, with 7 bases between them. CDR3 length: 12 residues. Germline loops: CDR1 SGHNT, CDR2 YYREEE (reference sequence). The CDR3 here is CASSLTGYEQYF. CDR3 in DNA: TGTGCCAGCAGCTTAACAGGGTACGAGCAGTACTTC.

This sequence joins TRBV6-5 and TRBJ1-3; D ambiguous. V lost 6 bases to trimming and J lost 3 bases, with 9 bases between them. Germline V gene sequence: CDR1 MNHEY, CDR2 SVGAGI. This CDR3 comprises 13 residues. The CDR3 here is CASREGGGNTIYF. The DNA for the CDR3 is TGTGCCAGCAGGGAGGGTGGTGGAAACACCATATATTTT.

V usage is TRBV6-5 and J usage is TRBJ2-1; TRBD2 is a possible D gene (6 bases). The germline V gene encodes CDR1 MNHEY and CDR2 SVGAGI. V was cut by 11 bases and J by 7 bases, with 15 bases left in between. The CDR3 extends over 12 amino acids. The CDR3 sequence: CAFGGDRNEQFF. DNA for the CDR3: TGTGCCTTTGGCGGGGATAGAAATGAGCAGTTCTTC.

The V and J genes are TRBV7-2 and TRBJ2-4, with D unresolved. In germline, CDR1 is SGHTA, CDR2 FQGNSA. V lost 5 bases and J 15 bases, leaving 17 bases between the germline ends. This CDR3 contains 12 residues. The CDR3 reads CASSLADPRRYF. The CDR3 coding sequence is TGTGCCAGCAGCCTTGCGGACCCGCGACGGTACTTC.

V gene TRBV5-1 combines with J gene TRBJ1-2; 11 nucleotides agree with TRBD1. CDR1 is SGHRS and CDR2 is YFSETQ in the germline V gene. The CDR3 is made up of 15 amino acids. The junction had 6 bases not matched to a gene; V was cut back by 3 bases and J by 5 bases. CDR3 nucleotides: TGCGCCAGCAGCTCTATGGGACAGGGGGATTATGGCTACACCTTC. Residues: CASSSMGQGDYGYTF.

The rearrangement links TRBV6-1 to TRBJ2-1, with 9 bases aligning to TRBD1. The CDR3 length is 15 residues. V lost 2 bases, J lost 6 bases, and 5 bases stayed unmatched. CDR1 is MNHNS, CDR2 SASEGT, per germline. CDR3 coding DNA: TGTGCCAGCAGTGAACGCCTGACAGGGGGCAATGAGCAGTTCTTC. It specifies CASSERLTGGNEQFF.

The chain uses TRBV19 and TRBJ2-3, with 8 bases identical to TRBD2. Germline CDR1 is LNHDA and CDR2 is SQIVND (reference sequence). V dropped 1 base and J dropped 8; count of bases not matched to a gene: 8. The CDR3 has 15 amino acids. In DNA form, the CDR3 reads TGTGCCAGTAGTATAGTTCCGACTAGCGCCGGTACGCAGTATTTT. Its translation: CASSIVPTSAGTQYF.

V is TRBV6-1 and J is TRBJ1-6; unclear D gene. Germline V gene sequence: CDR1 MNHNS, CDR2 SASEGT. CDR3 length equals 14 residues. Trimming pared 2 bases from V and 7 bases from J, leaving 9 bases between. The CDR3 DNA is TGTGCCAGCAGTGAACTAGGTTCCAATTCACCCCTCCACTTT. The encoded protein is CASSELGSNSPLHF.

Here the CDR3 reads CASSQVEGHYGYTF. Written as DNA, the CDR3 is TGTGCCAGCAGCCAAGTGGAGGGACACTATGGCTACACCTTC. This chain links TRBV4-2 with TRBJ1-2; TRBD1 is a possible D gene (5 bases). From germline, CDR1 is LGHNA and CDR2 YNFKEQ. V gave up 1 base and J gave up 3 bases, with 9 bases separating them. The CDR3 has 14 amino acids.

This clone was found a few times. The chain has TRBV3-1 (or the pseudogene TRBV3-2) and TRBJ1-3, with a possible D match to TRBD1 (6 bases). Trimming cost V 1 base and J 7 bases, with 17 bases left between them. Germline CDR1 and CDR2: LGHDT and YNNKEL (reference sequence). CDR3 length: 16 amino acids. CDR3 nucleotide sequence: TGTGCCAGCAGCCAAGCTCCACCGGGGGCGGGGAACACCATATATTTT. Protein: CASSQAPPGAGNTIYF.

This clone is a singleton in its sample. The J gene is TRBJ2-7, the V gene TRBV20-1; D is possibly TRBD2 (5 bases). In germline, CDR1 is DFQATT, CDR2 SNEGSKA (reference sequence). There are 11 residues in the CDR3. V was shortened by 3 bases and J by 7 bases, with 10 bases between the two germline ends. The CDR3 region is CSASNPGEQYF. The CDR3 nucleotides read TGCAGTGCTAGTAACCCGGGAGAGCAGTACTTC.

The V call is TRBV5-8, the J call TRBJ2-1, with 10 bases matching TRBD2. This CDR3 spans 18 amino acids. In germline, CDR1 is SGHTS, CDR2 YDEGEE. J lost 0 bases, V lost 7 bases, and 13 bases had no gene match. CDR3 in amino acids: CASPTTPSGGLSYNEQFF. The CDR3 DNA sequence: TGTGCCAGCCCCACTACGCCTAGCGGGGGACTCTCCTACAATGAGCAGTTCTTC. Variable domain in full (rest from reference TRBV5-8 and TRBJ2-1): EAGVTQSPTHLIKTRGQQATLRCSPISGHTSVYWYQQALGLGLQFLLWYDEGEERNRGNFPPRFSGRQFPNYSSELNVNALELEDSALYLCASPTTPSGGLSYNEQFFGPGTRLTVL.

The V gene is TRBV18, the J gene TRBJ1-6; D possibly corresponds to TRBD1 (5 bases). V lost 0 bases and J lost 7, with 10 bases in between. The CDR3 sequence is 15 residues long. CDR1 KGHSH and CDR2 LQKENI come from the germline V gene. Here the CDR3 DNA reads TGTGCCAGCTCACCACCGGGGGGAGGGAATTCACCCCTCCACTTT. It codes for CASSPPGGGNSPLHF. Complete variable domain (other parts from reference TRBV18 and TRBJ1-6): NAGVMQNPRHLVRRRGQEARLRCSPMKGHSHVYWYRQLPEEGLKFMVYLQKENIIDESGMPKERFSAEFPKEGPSILRIQQVVRGDSAAYFCASSPPGGGNSPLHFGNGTRLTVT.

The gene calls are TRBV12-3 or TRBV12-4 and TRBJ1-2; no clear D gene. V lost 7 bases to trimming and J lost 1 base, with 10 bases between them. CDR3 length equals 13 residues. Here the CDR3 reads CASTLQNNYGYTF. CDR3 nucleotide sequence: TGTGCCAGCACCCTCCAGAATAACTATGGCTACACCTTC.

The rearrangement uses TRBV7-6 and TRBJ2-5, with a weak D call TRBD1 (5 bases). The length of the CDR3 is 16 residues. Germline CDR1 reads SGHVS; CDR2 reads FNYEAQ. V dropped 1 base and J dropped 1 base, with 13 bases sitting between them. CDR3 amino acids: CASSLVGPESQETQYF. Here the CDR3 DNA reads TGTGCCAGCAGCTTAGTGGGGCCTGAATCCCAAGAGACCCAGTACTTC.

The rearrangement links TRBV7-9 to TRBJ1-1; D not certain. The ends were cut back, 5 bases at V and 4 bases at J, with 11 bases in the middle. This CDR3 is 13 amino acids long. CDR1 is SEHNR, CDR2 FQNEAQ, per germline (reference sequence). The CDR3 DNA follows: TGTGCCAGCAGCCCGACCCAGATCACTGAAGCTTTCTTT. Amino acids: CASSPTQITEAFF. The full variable domain, in which reference TRBV7-9 and TRBJ1-1 provide the parts outside the CDR3, is DTGVSQNPRHKITKRGQNVTFRCDPISEHNRLYWYRQTLGQGPEFLTYFQNEAQLEKSRLLSDRFSAERPKGSFSTLEIQRTEQGDSAMYLCASSPTQITEAFFGQGTRLTVV.